This is a list of T cell receptor beta chains from one sample in a study of blood T cells in healthy people across ages. From the 5' RACE reads, TCRdb called clonotypes with MiXCR, one entry per CDR3 protein. The sample holds 650,000 or so distinct CDR3 sequences; 52% are singletons and the top ten take roughly 14%. The sequenced sample was blood. Receptors were obtained from a woman aged 80 or older in good health. Each CDR3 is given with its conserved first and last residue. D genes are given only for firm matches. Not all rows give a size; the values are once, few, many and, for expanded clones, a class.

NA	TRBV6-4	TRBJ1-2	TRBD1	CASSVTGGETTFGYTF	TGTGCCAGCAGTGTAACAGGGGGCGAAACGACTTTTGGCTACACCTTC
NA	TRBV7-2	TRBJ2-5	TRBD2	CASSLVGTSGRRETQYF	TGTGCCAGCAGCTTAGTCGGGACTAGCGGGAGGAGGGAGACCCAGTACTTC
many	TRBV7-9	TRBJ2-5	TRBD1	CASSPGTGSRLTQETQYF	TGTGCCAGCAGCCCCGGGACAGGGAGTCGACTAACTCAAGAGACCCAGTACTTC
NA	TRBV6-1	TRBJ2-1	TRBD2	CASSIYGPWRGGAGGYNEQFF	TGTGCCAGCAGTATATACGGGCCGTGGAGGGGAGGAGCGGGGGGTTACAATGAGCAGTTCTTC
many	TRBV27	TRBJ1-4	TRBD1	CASRPTGGRTEKLFF	TGTGCCAGCAGACCGACAGGGGGCCGGACTGAAAAACTGTTTTTT
few	TRBV6-1	TRBJ1-4	TRBD1	CASSDLAGGDEKLFF	TGTGCCAGCAGTGATTTGGCAGGGGGCGATGAAAAACTGTTTTTT
once	TRBV4-3	TRBJ2-5	NA	CASSQEAFRGAQETQYF	TGCGCCAGCAGCCAAGAGGCGTTTCGCGGCGCCCAAGAGACCCAGTACTTC
NA	TRBV7-2	TRBJ2-5	NA	CASSSRTQGIIEQYF	TGTGCCAGCAGCTCGAGAACACAGGGAATAATTGAGCAGTACTTC
NA	TRBV19	TRBJ2-2	NA	CASSIRVNTGELFF	TGTGCCAGTAGTATTAGGGTCAACACCGGGGAGCTGTTTTTT
NA	TRBV6-4	TRBJ2-3	TRBD2	CATYGIAGATDTQYF	TGTGCCACCTACGGGATAGCGGGGGCAACAGATACGCAGTATTTT
NA	TRBV4-1	TRBJ2-5	NA	CASSQVELTQQETQYF	TGCGCCAGCAGCCAAGTGGAACTAACCCAACAAGAGACCCAGTACTTC
few	TRBV7-7	TRBJ2-1	NA	CASSVTGINEQFF	TGTGCCAGCAGCGTAACCGGGATTAATGAGCAGTTCTTC
many	TRBV3-1	TRBJ2-1	NA	CASSHTYNEQFF	TGTGCCAGCAGTCATACCTACAATGAGCAGTTCTTC
NA	TRBV2	TRBJ2-7	NA	CASSDVQFSYEQYF	TGTGCCAGCAGTGATGTGCAGTTTTCCTACGAGCAGTACTTC
NA	TRBV4-3	TRBJ2-7	NA	CASSQDTQVGGRSNEQYF	TGCGCCAGCAGCCAAGATACCCAGGTCGGAGGACGGTCGAACGAGCAGTACTTC
NA	TRBV7-8	TRBJ2-7	TRBD2	CASSFRLADYEQYF	TGTGCCAGCAGCTTTCGACTAGCGGACTACGAGCAGTACTTC
NA	TRBV2	TRBJ1-2	NA	CASSKTGTDGYTF	TGTGCCAGCAGTAAAACAGGGACTGATGGCTACACCTTC
NA	TRBV29-1	TRBJ2-1	TRBD1	CSVEDTGVIHNEQFF	TGCAGCGTTGAAGATACAGGGGTTATACACAATGAGCAGTTCTTC
NA	TRBV4-2	TRBJ1-2	NA	CASSQVNGLYGYTF	TGTGCCAGCAGCCAAGTAAACGGCCTCTATGGCTACACCTTC
few	TRBV10-3	TRBJ1-4	NA	CAIKDGGLPNEKLFF	TGTGCCATCAAGGATGGGGGGCTCCCTAATGAAAAACTGTTTTTT
NA	TRBV27	TRBJ1-2	NA	CASSPNKAPWAGRRINYGYTF	TGTGCCAGCAGTCCGAATAAAGCGCCGTGGGCAGGACGACGGATTAACTATGGCTACACCTTC
NA	TRBV27	TRBJ2-2	NA	CASRGVSGELFF	TGTGCCAGCAGGGGGGTAAGCGGGGAGCTGTTTTTT
NA	TRBV4-2	TRBJ2-5	TRBD1	CASSRKGAAQETQYF	TGTGCCAGCAGCCGCAAGGGGGCAGCGCAAGAGACCCAGTACTTC
few	TRBV30	TRBJ2-3	NA	CAWSGWDKTDTQYF	TGTGCCTGGAGTGGGTGGGACAAGACAGATACGCAGTATTTT
many	TRBV28	TRBJ2-7	NA	CASSRHRSVMVYEQYF	TGTGCCAGCAGTCGTCACCGGAGCGTTATGGTCTACGAGCAGTACTTC
NA	TRBV5-1	TRBJ2-1	NA	CASSPGHLSGDEQFF	TGCGCCAGCAGCCCCGGACATCTATCGGGCGATGAGCAGTTCTTC
many	TRBV7-2	TRBJ1-2	TRBD1	CASSAGQGYGYTF	TGTGCCAGCAGCGCGGGACAGGGCTATGGCTACACCTTC
NA	TRBV4-1	TRBJ2-1	NA	CASSFAPSSYNEQFF	TGCGCCAGCAGCTTTGCGCCGAGCTCCTACAATGAGCAGTTCTTC
NA	TRBV12-3/TRBV12-4	TRBJ2-1	NA	CASSSVSGGINEQFF	TGTGCCAGCAGTTCGGTTAGCGGAGGAATCAATGAGCAGTTCTTC
NA	TRBV7-2	TRBJ2-2	TRBD1	CASRGTGGNTGELFF	TGTGCCAGCAGGGGGACAGGGGGAAACACCGGGGAGCTGTTTTTT
NA	TRBV6-2/TRBV6-3	TRBJ2-7	TRBD2	CASSYTAGRQYEQYF	TGTGCCAGCAGTTATACAGCGGGACGTCAGTACGAGCAGTACTTC
many	TRBV5-1	TRBJ2-1	TRBD1	CASSPRDRAYNEQFF	TGTGCCAGCAGCCCCCGGGACAGGGCCTACAATGAGCAGTTCTTC
many	TRBV6-6	TRBJ1-6	NA	CASSLHASPLHF	TGTGCCAGCAGCCTTCACGCCTCACCCCTCCACTTT
few	TRBV12-3/TRBV12-4	TRBJ2-2	NA	CASSWTKPNSWELFF	TGTGCCAGCAGTTGGACAAAGCCTAATTCCTGGGAGCTGTTTTTT
NA	TRBV11-2	TRBJ1-1	NA	CASSLVEETEAFF	TGTGCCAGCAGCTTAGTGGAGGAAACTGAAGCTTTCTTT
NA	TRBV21-1	TRBJ2-7	NA	CASPQGSDEQYF	TGTGCCAGTCCCCAGGGTAGCGACGAGCAGTACTTC
NA	TRBV20-1	TRBJ2-5	NA	CSAAPGQTREQYF	TGCAGTGCAGCCCCCGGGCAAACACGGGAGCAGTACTTC
few	TRBV6-2/TRBV6-3	TRBJ1-1	NA	CASSRPPGNTEAFF	TGTGCCAGCAGTCGCCCGCCCGGGAACACTGAAGCTTTCTTT
NA	TRBV7-2	TRBJ2-3	NA	CASSSRGGGPDTQYF	TGTGCCAGCAGCTCCCGAGGAGGGGGCCCAGATACGCAGTATTTT
many	TRBV24-1	TRBJ2-3	NA	CATTGTSTDTQYF	TGTGCCACCACCGGGACCAGCACAGATACGCAGTATTTT
once	TRBV7-9	TRBJ1-1	NA	CARSFLAPGTEAFF	TGTGCCCGCAGCTTCTTAGCTCCCGGGACTGAAGCTTTCTTT
NA	TRBV28	TRBJ1-1	TRBD1	CASSLPRRTGPEAFF	TGTGCCAGCAGCCTTCCCAGACGGACAGGGCCTGAAGCTTTCTTT
once	TRBV27	TRBJ1-5	TRBD1	CASSRGTGGASIQPQHF	TGTGCCAGCAGCCGCGGTACAGGGGGCGCCAGTATTCAGCCCCAGCATTTT
NA	TRBV7-3	TRBJ2-7	TRBD2	CASSPGAGKSYEQYF	TGTGCCAGCAGCCCAGGAGCGGGAAAGAGTTACGAGCAGTACTTC
NA	TRBV27	TRBJ2-7	NA	CASSYGRARQNEQYF	TGTGCCAGCAGTTACGGTCGGGCGCGGCAAAACGAGCAGTACTTC
NA	TRBV27	TRBJ2-7	TRBD2	CASSHTSGVGNEQYF	TGTGCCAGCAGCCATACTAGCGGGGTGGGGAATGAGCAGTACTTC
many	TRBV20-1	TRBJ2-1	NA	CSATISDSYSYNEQFF	TGCAGTGCTACTATATCGGACAGCTACTCCTACAATGAGCAGTTCTTC
NA	TRBV5-1	TRBJ2-7	NA	CASSCGSSNEQYF	TGCGCCAGCAGCTGCGGCAGCTCCAACGAGCAGTACTTC
many	TRBV12-3/TRBV12-4	TRBJ2-7	TRBD1	CASSRDRGYEQYF	TGTGCCAGCAGCCGGGACAGGGGGTACGAGCAGTACTTC
NA	TRBV27	TRBJ2-6	TRBD2	CASTWGGAGANVLTF	TGTGCCAGCACCTGGGGGGGTGCTGGGGCCAACGTCCTGACTTTC
NA	TRBV27	TRBJ2-2	TRBD2	CASRPTLAGGTGELFF	TGTGCCAGCAGGCCAACACTAGCGGGAGGGACCGGGGAGCTGTTTTTT
NA	TRBV3-1	TRBJ2-1	NA	CASSPSAGFGRAFF	TGTGCCAGCAGCCCTTCGGCAGGGTTTGGCCGCGCGTTCTTC
many	TRBV29-1	TRBJ2-3	NA	CSVVSGAPTDTQYF	TGCAGCGTTGTTTCGGGGGCCCCCACAGATACGCAGTATTTT
many	TRBV29-1	TRBJ2-4	NA	CSVSGMAYIQYF	TGCAGCGTCAGTGGGATGGCCTACATTCAGTACTTC
NA	TRBV5-1	TRBJ2-7	NA	CASVRIPGRLRDEQYF	TGCGCCAGCGTTCGGATCCCTGGACGGCTCCGGGATGAGCAGTACTTC
few	TRBV7-9	TRBJ1-5	NA	CASSHGTGVNQPQHF	TGTGCCAGCAGCCACGGGACCGGAGTCAATCAGCCCCAGCATTTT
NA	TRBV7-3	TRBJ2-3	TRBD2	CASSSTTSGGYLGADTQYF	TGTGCCAGCAGCTCTACCACTAGCGGGGGGTACCTAGGCGCAGATACGCAGTATTTT
NA	TRBV11-2	TRBJ2-3	NA	CASVPQGTDTQYF	TGTGCCAGCGTACCCCAGGGAACAGATACGCAGTATTTT
few	TRBV29-1	TRBJ2-1	TRBD2	CSVARRLAGVGEQFF	TGCAGCGTTGCGAGGAGACTAGCGGGAGTAGGTGAGCAGTTCTTC
NA	TRBV20-1	TRBJ2-4	NA	CSARDLRVGLAKNIQYF	TGCAGTGCTAGAGATCTCCGGGTGGGATTAGCCAAAAACATTCAGTACTTC